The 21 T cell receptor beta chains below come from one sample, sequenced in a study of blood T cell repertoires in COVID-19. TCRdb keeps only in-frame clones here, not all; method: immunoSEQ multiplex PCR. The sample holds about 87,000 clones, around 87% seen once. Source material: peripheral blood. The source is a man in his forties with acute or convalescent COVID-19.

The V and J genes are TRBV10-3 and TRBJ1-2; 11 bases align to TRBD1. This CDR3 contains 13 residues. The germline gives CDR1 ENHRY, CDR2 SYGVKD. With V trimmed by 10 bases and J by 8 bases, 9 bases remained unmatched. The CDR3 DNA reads TGTGCCACCTCCGGACAGGGGGCAGGAGGCTACACCTTC. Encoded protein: CATSGQGAGGYTF.

The CDR3 DNA sequence: TGTGCCAGCAGTGGACGGACAGGGAGTAATTCACCCCTCCACTTT. Its protein is CASSGRTGSNSPLHF. V is TRBV27 and J is TRBJ1-6; 8 bases agree with TRBD1. The V and J ends lost 5 bases and 6 bases, in that order; junction bases with no gene match: 6. Germline-derived CDR1 and CDR2 are MNHEY and SMNVEV (reference sequence). The CDR3 is made up of 15 amino acids.

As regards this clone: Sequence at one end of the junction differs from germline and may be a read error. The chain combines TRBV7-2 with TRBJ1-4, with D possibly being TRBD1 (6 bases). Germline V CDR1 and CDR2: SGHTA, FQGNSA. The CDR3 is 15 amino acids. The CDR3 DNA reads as TGTGCCAGCACCTTAACAGGGTTTTCGGATGAAAAACTGTTTTTT. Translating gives CASTLTGFSDEKLFF.

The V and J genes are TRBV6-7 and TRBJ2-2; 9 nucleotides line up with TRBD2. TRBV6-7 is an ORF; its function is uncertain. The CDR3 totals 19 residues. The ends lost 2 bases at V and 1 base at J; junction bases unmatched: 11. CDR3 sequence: CASSYAGGRQVENTGELFF. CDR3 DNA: TGTGCCAGCAGTTACGCGGGGGGGCGACAGGTTGAGAACACCGGGGAGCTGTTTTTT.

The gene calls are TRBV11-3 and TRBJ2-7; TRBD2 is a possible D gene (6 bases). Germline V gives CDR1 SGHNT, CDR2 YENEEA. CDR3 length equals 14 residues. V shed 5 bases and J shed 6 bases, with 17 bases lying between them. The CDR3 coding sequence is TGTGCCAGCAGCCGCCGGCGGGGATCCAGCGAGCAGTACTTC. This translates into CASSRRRGSSEQYF.

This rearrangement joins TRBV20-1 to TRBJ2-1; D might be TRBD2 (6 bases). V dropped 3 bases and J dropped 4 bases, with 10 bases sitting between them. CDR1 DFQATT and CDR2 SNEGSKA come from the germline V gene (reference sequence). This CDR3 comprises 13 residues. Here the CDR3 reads CSASTSGYNEQFF. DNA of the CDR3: TGCAGTGCTAGTACCAGCGGGTACAATGAGCAGTTCTTC.

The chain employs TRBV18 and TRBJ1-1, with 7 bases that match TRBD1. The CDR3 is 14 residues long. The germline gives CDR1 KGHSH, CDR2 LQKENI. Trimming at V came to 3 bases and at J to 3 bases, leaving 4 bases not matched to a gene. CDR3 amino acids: CASSPRDSHTEAFF. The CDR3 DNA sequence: TGTGCCAGCTCACCTCGGGACAGTCACACTGAAGCTTTCTTT.

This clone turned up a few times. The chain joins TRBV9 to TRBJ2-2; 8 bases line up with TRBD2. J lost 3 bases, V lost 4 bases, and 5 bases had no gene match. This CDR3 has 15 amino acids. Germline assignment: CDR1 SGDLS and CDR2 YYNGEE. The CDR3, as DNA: TGTGCCAGCAGCCCAGCGGGAGTCTACACCGGGGAGCTGTTTTTT. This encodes CASSPAGVYTGELFF.

This chain's CDR3 is CASTTLTGLNQPQHF. The CDR3 DNA is TGTGCCAGTACCACACTAACAGGGCTCAATCAGCCCCAGCATTTT. V is TRBV19 and J is TRBJ1-5; possibly TRBD1 for D (6 bases). The CDR3 spans 15 residues. Trimming removed 7 bases from V and 3 bases from J, with 16 bases in between. Germline V gene lookup returns CDR1 LNHDA and CDR2 SQIVND (reference sequence).

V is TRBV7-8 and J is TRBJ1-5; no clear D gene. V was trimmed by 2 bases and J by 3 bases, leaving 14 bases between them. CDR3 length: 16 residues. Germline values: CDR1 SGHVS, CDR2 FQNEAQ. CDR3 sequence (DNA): TGTGCCAGCAGCTTAAAGCGAGGGCAGTCCAATCAGCCCCAGCATTTT. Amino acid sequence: CASSLKRGQSNQPQHF.

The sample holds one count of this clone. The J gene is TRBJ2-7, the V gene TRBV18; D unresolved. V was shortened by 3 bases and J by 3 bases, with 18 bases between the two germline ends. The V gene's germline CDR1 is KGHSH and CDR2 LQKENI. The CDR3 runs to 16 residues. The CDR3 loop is CASSPPGAPTNYEQYF. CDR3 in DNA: TGTGCCAGCTCACCCCCTGGTGCTCCCACAAACTACGAGCAGTACTTC.

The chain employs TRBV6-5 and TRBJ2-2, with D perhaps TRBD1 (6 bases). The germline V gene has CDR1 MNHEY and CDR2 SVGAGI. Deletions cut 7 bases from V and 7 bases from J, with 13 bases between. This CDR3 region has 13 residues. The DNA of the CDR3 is TGTGCCAGCACCCCTCAGGGGAACGGGGAGCTGTTTTTT. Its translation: CASTPQGNGELFF.

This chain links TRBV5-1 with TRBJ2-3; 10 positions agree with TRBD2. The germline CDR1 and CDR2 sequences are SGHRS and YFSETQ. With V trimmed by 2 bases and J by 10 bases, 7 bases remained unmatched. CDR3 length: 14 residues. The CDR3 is CASSFSGGIVAQYF. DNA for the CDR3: TGCGCCAGCAGCTTTAGCGGGGGGATCGTCGCGCAGTATTTT.

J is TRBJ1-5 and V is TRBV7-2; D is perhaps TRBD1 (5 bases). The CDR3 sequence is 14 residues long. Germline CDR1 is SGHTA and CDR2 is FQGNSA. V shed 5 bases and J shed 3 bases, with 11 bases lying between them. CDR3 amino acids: CASSHRQNNQPQHF. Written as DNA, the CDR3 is TGTGCCAGCAGCCACCGACAGAACAATCAGCCCCAGCATTTT. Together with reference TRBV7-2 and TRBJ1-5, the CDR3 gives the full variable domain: GAGVSQSPSNKVTEKGKDVELRCDPISGHTALYWYRQSLGQGLEFLIYFQGNSAPDKSGLPSDRFSAERTGGSVSTLTIQRTQQEDSAVYLCASSHRQNNQPQHFGDGTRLSIL.

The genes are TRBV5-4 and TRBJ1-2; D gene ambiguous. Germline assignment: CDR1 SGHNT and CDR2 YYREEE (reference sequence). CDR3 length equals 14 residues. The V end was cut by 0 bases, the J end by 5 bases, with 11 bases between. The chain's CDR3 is CASSLVGGRYGYTF. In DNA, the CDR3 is TGTGCCAGCAGCTTGGTAGGAGGGAGGTATGGCTACACCTTC. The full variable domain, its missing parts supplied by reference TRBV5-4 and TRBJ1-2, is ETGVTQSPTHLIKTRGQQVTLRCSSQSGHNTVSWYQQALGQGPQFIFQYYREEENGRGNFPPRFSGLQFPNYSSELNVNALELDDSALYLCASSLVGGRYGYTFGSGTRLTVV.

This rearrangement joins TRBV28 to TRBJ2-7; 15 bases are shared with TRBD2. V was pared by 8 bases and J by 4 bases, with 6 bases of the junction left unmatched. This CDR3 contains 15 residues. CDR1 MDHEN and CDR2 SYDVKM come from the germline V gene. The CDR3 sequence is CASLIGLAGGYEQYF. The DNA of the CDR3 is TGTGCCAGCCTTATTGGACTAGCGGGAGGGTACGAGCAGTACTTC.

The CDR3 region has the DNA TGTGCCAGCAGCCCGGGACAGGGGGGTGGTAATTCACCCCTCCACTTT. It is translated as CASSPGQGGGNSPLHF. The rearrangement links TRBV2 to TRBJ1-6; 11 bases map to TRBD1. Trimming at V came to 6 bases and at J to 6 bases, leaving 7 bases not matched to a gene. In germline, CDR1 is SNHLY, CDR2 FYNNEI. The CDR3 covers 16 residues.

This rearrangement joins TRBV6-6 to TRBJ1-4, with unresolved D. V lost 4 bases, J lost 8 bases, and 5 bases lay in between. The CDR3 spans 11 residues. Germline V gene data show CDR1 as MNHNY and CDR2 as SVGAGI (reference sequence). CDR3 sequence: CASSLLEKLFF. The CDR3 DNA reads TGTGCCAGCAGTTTATTGGAAAAACTGTTTTTT.

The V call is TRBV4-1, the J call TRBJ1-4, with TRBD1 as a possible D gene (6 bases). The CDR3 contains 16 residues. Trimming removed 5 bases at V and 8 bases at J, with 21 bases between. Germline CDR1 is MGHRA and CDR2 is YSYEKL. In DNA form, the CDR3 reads TGCGCCAGCAGCTCCCCCGGAGGGGGGGCGCGAGAAAAACTGTTTTTT. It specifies CASSSPGGGAREKLFF.

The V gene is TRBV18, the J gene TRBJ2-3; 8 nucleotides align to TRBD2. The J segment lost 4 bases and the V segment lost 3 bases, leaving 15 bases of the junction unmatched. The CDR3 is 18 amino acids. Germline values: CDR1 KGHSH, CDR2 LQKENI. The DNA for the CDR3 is TGTGCCAGCTCACCGTTGGGAGCCGGGGGGGCGCCCGCAGATACGCAGTATTTT. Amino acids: CASSPLGAGGAPADTQYF.

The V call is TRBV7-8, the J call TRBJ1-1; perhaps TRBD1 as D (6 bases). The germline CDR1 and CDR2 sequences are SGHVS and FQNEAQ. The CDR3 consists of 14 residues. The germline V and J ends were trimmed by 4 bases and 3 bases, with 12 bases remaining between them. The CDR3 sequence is CASSSRDTYTEAFF. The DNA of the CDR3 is TGTGCCAGCAGCTCCCGGGACACGTACACTGAAGCTTTCTTT.